The clone carrying this TCR beta chain was counted ten times or more. Antigen unknown. This record comes from a study of CD8 T cells in ankylosing spondylitis. Whole-study findings and limits: Those disease-linked clones were CD8+; they were also relatively rare in peripheral blood.

TCRdb processed the 5' RACE reads anew with MiXCR; each CDR3 protein has one entry. The profile shows about 130,000 distinct CDR3 sequences, roughly 8.8% of them singletons. The germline gives CDR1 LNHDA, CDR2 SQIVND (reference sequence). The V end lost 9 bases, the J end lost 5 bases, and 16 bases lay between the germline ends. The CDR3 consists of 14 residues. This clonotype originated in a male donor with ankylosing spondylitis or in good health (not recorded which). V usage is TRBV19 and J usage is TRBJ2-2; tentative D call: TRBD2 (5 bases). Sequenced: blood, either unsorted or a sorted T cell fraction (not recorded which). In DNA form, the CDR3 reads TGTGCCAGCCGTGTGGGAGTTGCGACCGGGGAGCTGTTTTTT. It specifies CASRVGVATGELFF. The complete variable domain, with remaining parts taken from reference TRBV19 and TRBJ2-2, reads DGGITQSPKYLFRKEGQNVTLSCEQNLNHDAMYWYRQDPGQGLRLIYYSQIVNDFQKGDIAEGYSVSREKKESFPLTVTSAQKNPTAFYLCASRVGVATGELFFGEGSRLTVL.